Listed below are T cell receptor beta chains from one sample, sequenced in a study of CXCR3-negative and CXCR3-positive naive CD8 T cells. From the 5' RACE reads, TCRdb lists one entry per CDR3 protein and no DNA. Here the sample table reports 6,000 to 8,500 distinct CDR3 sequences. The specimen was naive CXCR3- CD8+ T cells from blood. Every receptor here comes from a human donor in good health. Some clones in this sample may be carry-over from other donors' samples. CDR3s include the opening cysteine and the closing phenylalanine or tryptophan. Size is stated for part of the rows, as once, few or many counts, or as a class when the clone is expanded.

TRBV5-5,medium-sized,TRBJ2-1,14,CASSLVGAYNEQFF
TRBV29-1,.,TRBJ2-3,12,CSSDPVADTQYF
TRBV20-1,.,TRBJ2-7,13,CSARELGSYEQYF
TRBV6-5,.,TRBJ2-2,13,CASSYGGLGELFF
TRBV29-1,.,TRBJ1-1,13,CSVEFGGNTEAFF
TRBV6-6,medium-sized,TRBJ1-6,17,CASSPRQGGSYNSPLHF
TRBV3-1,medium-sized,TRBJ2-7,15,CASSQELAGGYEQYF
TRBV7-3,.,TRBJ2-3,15,CASSPGTYSTDTQYF
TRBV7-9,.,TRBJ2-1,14,CASSLTDTDNEQFF
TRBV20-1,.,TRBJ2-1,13,CSAAASSYNEQFF
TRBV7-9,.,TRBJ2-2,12,CASSSGVGELFF
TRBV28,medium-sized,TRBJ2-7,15,CASNPGEGGSNEQYF
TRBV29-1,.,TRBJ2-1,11,CSGGVGNEQFF
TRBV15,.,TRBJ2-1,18,CATSRDLGGTPTYNEQFF
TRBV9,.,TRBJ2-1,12,CASSPDYNEQFF
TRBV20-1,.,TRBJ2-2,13,CSVTDHNTGELFF
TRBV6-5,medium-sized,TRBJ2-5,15,CASTSGQGLGETQYF
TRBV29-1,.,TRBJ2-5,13,CSVALLHQETQYF
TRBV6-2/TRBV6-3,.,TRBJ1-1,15,CASNLETGVTTEAFF
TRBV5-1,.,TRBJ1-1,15,CASSAPGQGATEAFF
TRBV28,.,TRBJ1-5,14,CASSLDGSNQPQHF
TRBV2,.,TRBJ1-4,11,CASRSPEKLFF
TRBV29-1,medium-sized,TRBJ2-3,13,CSVEGGEADTQYF
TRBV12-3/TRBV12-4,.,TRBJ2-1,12,CASSGSGNEQFF
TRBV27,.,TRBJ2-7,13,CASSLSIDNEQYF
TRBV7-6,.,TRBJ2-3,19,CASTNPGLAGGSSTDTQYF
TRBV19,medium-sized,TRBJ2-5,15,CASSIQGAIQETQYF
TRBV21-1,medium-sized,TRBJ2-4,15,CASSKRILAKNIQYF
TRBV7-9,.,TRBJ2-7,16,CASSPPRQRDDDEQYF
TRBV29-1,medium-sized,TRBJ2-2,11,CSGQDTGELFF
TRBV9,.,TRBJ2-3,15,CASSVEQGAQDTQYF
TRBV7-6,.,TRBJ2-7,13,CASSLDSAYEQYF
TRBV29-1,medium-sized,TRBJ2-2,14,CSVESQGNTGELFF
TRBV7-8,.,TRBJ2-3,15,CASSLSGGGGDTQYF
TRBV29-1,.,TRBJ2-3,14,CSVDLGRDADTQYF
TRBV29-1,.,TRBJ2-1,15,CSVQGSSPLYNEQFF
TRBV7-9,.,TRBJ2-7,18,CASSLNWVRGDNPYEQYF
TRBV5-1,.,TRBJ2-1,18,CASSLAPLAPGPGNEQFF
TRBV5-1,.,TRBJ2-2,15,CASRQGLGVTGELFF
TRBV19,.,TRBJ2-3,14,CASSRLAGDDTQYF